This T cell receptor beta chain was retrieved from a study of beta chain features in type 1 diabetes. Expressed TCRB transcripts were sequenced because the entire RNA isolate underwent reverse transcription. Assay used: immunoSEQ multiplex PCR; TCRdb lists only in-frame clones, some missing. The sample carries roughly 400,000 clones, approximately 15% recorded once. The germline gives CDR1 MNHNS, CDR2 SASEGT. The CDR3 has 14 residues. V trimming: 2 bases; J trimming: 6 bases; junction bases outside the gene matches: 2. V gene TRBV6-1 combines with J gene TRBJ2-1, with 9 bases matching TRBD1. Material for sequencing was naive CD4+ T cells from blood. This TCR was sampled from a woman younger than 30 in good health. CDR3 residues: CASSEYRGRNEQFF. The CDR3 DNA is TGTGCCAGCAGTGAATACAGGGGGCGCAATGAGCAGTTCTTC.